The 25 T cell receptor beta chains reported below all come from one sample, sequenced in a study of T cells in Graves' hyperthyroidism and ophthalmopathy. RNA transcripts yielded amplified TCR beta CDR3 regions. First-round RT-PCR targeting the TCR CDR3 was performed with the HTBI primer set. TCRdb redid the calling of the multiplex PCR reads with MiXCR, one entry per CDR3 protein. The table shows hundreds of thousands of distinct CDR3 sequences, with around 16% occurring only once. The sample comprised blood. The source is a woman between 18 and 29 years old with Graves' hyperthyroidism.

The sample holds many counts of this clonotype. V is TRBV2 and J is TRBJ2-3, with D unclear. Germline CDR1 and CDR2: SNHLY and FYNNEI. Trimming left V 8 bases short and J 0 bases short, with 12 bases between. The CDR3 extends over 14 amino acids. CDR3 DNA: TGTGCCAGCGCCTTAATGCCTAGCACAGATACGCAGTATTTT. It specifies CASALMPSTDTQYF.

This clonotype was seen at least ten times. The J gene is TRBJ1-6, the V gene TRBV6-1, with 8 bases fitting TRBD1. CDR1 and CDR2 (germline): MNHNS, SASEGT. This CDR3 region has 15 residues. Unmatched junction bases numbered 7, after V lost 5 bases and J lost 7 bases. The DNA of the CDR3 is TGTGCCAGCAGTCCGGACAGGGCCGGCAATTCACCCCTCCACTTT. Translated, it gives CASSPDRAGNSPLHF.

This clonotype was seen many times. The rearrangement joins TRBV2 to TRBJ2-7, with a possible D match to TRBD2 (7 bases). There are 13 residues in the CDR3. With 7 bases removed from V and 2 bases from J, the gap between germline ends came to 12 bases. Germline CDR1 and CDR2: SNHLY and FYNNEI. CDR3 bases: TGTGCCAGCAAGGGGGGGCATGCCTACGAGCAGTACTTC. Amino acids: CASKGGHAYEQYF.

This clonotype was observed at least ten times. V and J are TRBV29-1 and TRBJ2-1; 13 bases are a match to TRBD2. In germline, CDR1 is SQVTM, CDR2 ANQGSEA. This CDR3 comprises 14 residues. The junction had 9 bases not matched to a gene; V was cut back by 8 bases and J by 8 bases. Here the CDR3 DNA reads TGCAGCTCACCTACTAGCGGGAGGGGAGATGAGCAGTTCTTC. Translation: CSSPTSGRGDEQFF.

The table lists this clonotype with many counts. This sequence joins TRBV2 and TRBJ2-5, with D perhaps TRBD2 (5 bases). The V gene lost 6 bases and the J gene lost 7 bases, with 18 bases spanning the gap. This CDR3 has 14 residues. Germline CDR1 SNHLY, CDR2 FYNNEI. Here the CDR3 DNA reads TGTGCCAGCAGCCCTACTCTCGCTCGGGGGACCCAGTACTTC. Its protein product is CASSPTLARGTQYF.

The rearrangement joins TRBV5-5 to TRBJ1-3, with unresolved D. The CDR3 consists of 18 residues. The ends were cut back, 7 bases at V and 0 bases at J, with 23 bases in the middle. CDR1 SGHKS and CDR2 YYEKEE come from the germline V gene (reference sequence). CDR3 DNA sequence: TGTGCCAGCTTCACTGGGGTAGGAGCCCTACTCTCTGGAAACACCATATATTTT. It translates to CASFTGVGALLSGNTIYF.

A note on this clonotype: This may stem from a read error, because a much larger clone lies one nucleotide away. The chain couples TRBV20-1 to TRBJ2-5; D unresolved. Per the germline V gene, CDR1 is DFQATT and CDR2 is SNEGSKA (reference sequence). This CDR3 has 14 residues. The CDR3 region has the DNA TGCAGTGCTAGAAACACCACTTCTCAAGGGACCCAGTACTTC. Its protein is CSARNTTSQGTQYF.

This clonotype was detected a few times. The CDR3 is CSVPGQSQVSYEQYF. The CDR3 DNA is TGCAGTGTCCCGGGACAGTCTCAGGTCTCCTACGAGCAGTACTTC. This sequence joins TRBV20-1 and TRBJ2-7, with 7 bases fitting TRBD1. This CDR3 has 15 residues. V shed 7 bases and J 0 bases; nucleotides not matched to a gene: 12. CDR1 is DFQATT and CDR2 is SNEGSKA in the germline V gene (reference sequence).

This clonotype was counted between two and nine times. The chain has TRBV24-1 and TRBJ1-2; TRBD1 matches 7 bases. CDR1 and CDR2 from the germline V gene are KGHDR and SFDVKD. The CDR3 is made up of 13 amino acids. V lost 4 bases, J lost 7 bases, and 5 bases stayed unmatched. This chain's CDR3 is CATSEPGQAGYTF. CDR3 DNA sequence: TGTGCCACCAGTGAACCTGGACAGGCTGGCTACACCTTC.

This clonotype was observed many times. The chain links TRBV5-1 to TRBJ2-3, with 7 bases matching TRBD1. V was clipped by 7 bases and J by 2 bases; unmatched bases: 7. Germline CDR1 and CDR2: SGHRS and YFSETQ. The CDR3 has 14 amino acids. The CDR3 bases are TGCGCCAGCTCAGGGGGAGCGTACACAGATACGCAGTATTTT. Translation gives CASSGGAYTDTQYF.

This clonotype showed up many times. The chain employs TRBV6-4 and TRBJ2-3, with 14 bases aligning to TRBD2. CDR1 and CDR2 from the germline V gene are MRHNA and SNTAGT. This CDR3 is 15 amino acids long. Trimming took 6 bases from V and 4 from J; bases not matched to a gene: 3. The CDR3 region is CASSVTSGGADTQYF. In DNA, the CDR3 is TGTGCCAGCAGCGTGACTAGCGGGGGGGCAGATACGCAGTATTTT.

This chain connects TRBV3-1 to TRBJ1-5; maybe TRBD1 (6 bases). The CDR3 extends over 16 amino acids. CDR1 and CDR2 from the germline V gene are LGHDT and YNNKEL (reference sequence). V was shortened by 6 bases and J by 2 bases, with 17 bases between the two germline ends. The CDR3 coding sequence is TGTGCCAGCAGTTCGTTCGGACCAGGGGGCAATCAGCCCCAGCATTTT. Translating gives CASSSFGPGGNQPQHF.

This clonotype was seen only a few times. This may come from a read error, since a much larger clone is one base off. This chain links TRBV3-1 with TRBJ1-6, with 7 bases matching TRBD1. The V segment lost 1 base and the J segment 5 bases; nucleotides outside the gene matches: 14. The CDR3 totals 19 residues. Per germline, CDR1 LGHDT and CDR2 YNNKEL (reference sequence). CDR3 nucleotide sequence: TGTGCCAGCAGCCAAGGGGAGCCCACGGTGGGGACAGATAATTCACCCCTCCACTTT. Encoded protein: CASSQGEPTVGTDNSPLHF.

The rearrangement links TRBV28 to TRBJ2-4, with D perhaps TRBD1 (5 bases). There are 17 residues in the CDR3. The germline gives CDR1 MDHEN, CDR2 SYDVKM. The ends were cut back, 1 base at V and 1 base at J, with 14 bases in the middle. CDR3 coding DNA: TGTGCCAGCAGTTTATCTGCGGCAGGGCGGGCCAAAAACATTCAGTACTTC. This encodes CASSLSAAGRAKNIQYF.

In this sample, this clonotype turned up many times. The gene calls are TRBV12-3 or TRBV12-4 and TRBJ2-7, with D possibly TRBD1 on 5 matching bases. V shed 5 bases and J shed 2 bases, with 10 bases lying between them. The length of the CDR3 is 13 residues. The CDR3 region has the DNA TGTGCCAGCAGTCCCCAGACAGCCTACGAGCAGTACTTC. This translates into CASSPQTAYEQYF.

The rearrangement uses TRBV10-3 and TRBJ1-1; no clear D. In germline, CDR1 is ENHRY, CDR2 SYGVKD. This CDR3 is 13 amino acids long. Trimming took 7 bases from V and 1 from J, leaving 10 bases between them. Here the CDR3 reads CAINQAGNTEAFF. CDR3 bases: TGTGCCATCAATCAGGCCGGGAACACTGAAGCTTTCTTT.

The chain links TRBV30 to TRBJ2-4; D is ambiguous. Germline V gene sequence: CDR1 GTSNPN, CDR2 SVGIG (reference sequence). With 0 bases removed from V and 1 base from J, the gap between germline ends came to 7 bases. This CDR3 is 14 amino acids long. The CDR3 DNA reads as TGTGCCTGGAGTGTATCCGATGCCAAAAACATTCAGTACTTC. Translation: CAWSVSDAKNIQYF. Supplemented by reference TRBV30 and TRBJ2-4, the full variable domain reads SQTIHQWPATLVQPVGSPLSLECTVEGTSNPNLYWYRQAAGRGLQLLFYSVGIGQISSEVPQNLSASRPQDRQFILSSKKLLLSDSGFYLCAWSVSDAKNIQYFGAGTRLSVL.

This clonotype was seen many times. V usage is TRBV27 and J usage is TRBJ1-5; tentatively, D is TRBD1 (6 bases). From germline, CDR1 is MNHEY and CDR2 SMNVEV (reference sequence). V lost 2 bases, J lost 4 bases, and 18 bases lay in between. There are 17 residues in the CDR3. CDR3 DNA: TGTGCCAGCAGTTTAACAGGGTGGACGGCAGGTAATCAGCCCCAGCATTTT. As protein: CASSLTGWTAGNQPQHF.

The sample holds many counts of this clonotype. The DNA of the CDR3 is TGTGCCAGCAGCCTAGCGGGAACCTACAATGAGCAGTTCTTC. Its protein is CASSLAGTYNEQFF. The V call is TRBV12-3 or TRBV12-4, the J call TRBJ2-1, with 9 bases lining up with TRBD2. The V gene end was trimmed by 6 bases and the J gene end by 2 bases; junction bases not matched to a gene: 2. CDR3 size: 14 residues.

This clonotype appeared many times. The chain carries TRBV29-1 and TRBJ2-5, with D possibly TRBD1 on 5 matching bases. The CDR3 is made up of 14 amino acids. The V end was cut by 7 bases, the J end by 1 base, with 16 bases between. Looked up from germline, CDR1 is SQVTM and CDR2 is ANQGSEA. The CDR3 sequence: CSGKIWTRQETQYF. The CDR3 nucleotides are TGCAGCGGCAAAATTTGGACACGCCAAGAGACCCAGTACTTC.

This clonotype has ten or more counts. The V call is TRBV6-1, the J call TRBJ2-7; 7 bases map to TRBD2. Germline loops: CDR1 MNHNS, CDR2 SASEGT. The CDR3 consists of 14 residues. J was trimmed by 10 bases and V by 7 bases; bases with no gene match: 16. CDR3 region: CASTPGGGARKQYF. The CDR3 DNA reads TGTGCCAGCACCCCCGGGGGAGGGGCGCGAAAACAGTACTTC.

At least ten counts were recorded for this clonotype. This chain connects TRBV27 to TRBJ1-6; no clear D gene. The V and J ends lost 6 bases and 4 bases respectively, with 19 bases between them. The germline gives CDR1 MNHEY, CDR2 SMNVEV (reference sequence). This CDR3 has 17 amino acids. CDR3 coding DNA: TGTGCCAGCAGCAGAAATTTTCAGGCTTTATATAATTCACCCCTCCACTTT. It codes for CASSRNFQALYNSPLHF.

In the case of this clonotype: With a much larger clone just one base away, this may be a read error. The J gene is TRBJ1-5, the V gene TRBV27; weak D call: TRBD1 (5 bases). The V gene's germline CDR1 is MNHEY and CDR2 SMNVEV (reference sequence). Trimming shortened V by 8 bases and J by 3 bases, and 11 bases separated the two germline ends. The CDR3 contains 13 residues. The chain's CDR3 is CASGGNNNQPQHF. Here the CDR3 DNA reads TGTGCCAGCGGGGGAAATAACAATCAGCCCCAGCATTTT.

There are a few counts of this clonotype. The V gene is TRBV6-4, the J gene TRBJ2-1; D is uncertain. Germline V gene lookup returns CDR1 MRHNA and CDR2 SNTAGT. The germline V and J ends were trimmed by 4 bases and 0 bases, with 10 bases remaining between them. The CDR3 covers 15 residues. The CDR3 here is CASSARGSSYNEQFF. CDR3 DNA: TGTGCCAGCAGTGCTCGTGGAAGCTCCTACAATGAGCAGTTCTTC.

The rearrangement joins TRBV6-2 or TRBV6-3 to TRBJ1-3, with TRBD1 as a possible D gene (5 bases). Germline loops: CDR1 MNHEY, CDR2 SVGEGT. Trimming took 0 bases from V and 3 from J, leaving 15 bases between them. The CDR3 totals 17 residues. The CDR3 DNA is TGTGCCAGCAGTTACTCGAGGAGGGGAGGCGTTGGAAACACCATATATTTT. It translates to CASSYSRRGGVGNTIYF.